The 2 T cell receptor beta chains below come from one sample, sequenced in a study of shared clonotypes between healthy human individuals. Method: immunoSEQ multiplex PCR; TCRdb's copy keeps in-frame clones and lacks some. The sample holds roughly 1,100,000 clones, around 75% seen once. The sequenced sample was memory CD4+ T cells sorted from blood. Documented subset: CD45RA-negative fraction. The receptors stem from a man between 18 and 29 years old in good health.

V usage is TRBV28 and J usage is TRBJ2-7; D possibly corresponds to TRBD1 (5 bases). Germline V gene data show CDR1 as MDHEN and CDR2 as SYDVKM. The CDR3 length is 15 residues. Trimming stripped 1 base from V and 1 base from J, with 11 bases between. DNA of the CDR3: TGTGCCAGCAGTTTATTCGCCCCAGGGTCCTACGAGCAGTACTTC. Protein sequence: CASSLFAPGSYEQYF.

The V call is TRBV9, the J call TRBJ1-6; D unresolved. The CDR3 sequence is 15 residues long. The ends were cut back, 0 bases at V and 7 bases at J, with 11 bases in the middle. The V gene's germline CDR1 is SGDLS and CDR2 YYNGEE. CDR3 protein: CASSVVDTGNSPLHF. In nucleotides, the CDR3 is TGTGCCAGCAGCGTAGTTGATACTGGGAATTCACCCCTCCACTTT.